Listed here is a single T cell receptor beta chain. The protocol was immunoSEQ multiplex PCR, while the TCRdb copy is restricted to in-frame clones and leaves out a portion. In the table there are roughly 65,000 clones, 88% of which are singletons. This entry comes from a study of OX40 agonist ivuxolimab in advanced cancers. The V gene end was trimmed by 0 bases and the J gene end by 5 bases; junction bases not matched to a gene: 8. Per the germline V gene, CDR1 is SGHRS and CDR2 is YFSETQ. The CDR3 totals 15 residues. Sequencing was performed on CD4+ or CD8+ T cells sorted from blood, taken in a trial of the OX40 agonist ivuxolimab. The receptor was derived from an adult with an advanced solid tumor such as melanoma, head and neck, liver or kidney cancer. The J gene is TRBJ2-7, the V gene TRBV5-1, with 7 nucleotides matching TRBD1. CDR3 region: CASSLEARGIDEQYF. DNA for the CDR3: TGCGCCAGCAGCTTGGAGGCCAGGGGGATCGACGAGCAGTACTTC.